This T cell receptor beta chain was obtained from a study of metastatic and nonmetastatic thyroid tumors. Study background: Across peripheral blood and tumor or nodule tissue samples taken from malignant and benign thyroid patients, the repertoires were compared with one another. Study observations and caveats: In both blood and tumor samples, TCR beta diversity was reported significantly higher for malignant than benign nodules.

This clone occurred once. Its antigen is as yet unknown. Original methodology: Clinicopathological groups of papillary thyroid cancer showed CDR3 differences that were used to build a distant-metastasis classifier. TCRdb re-clonotyped the PCR reads through MiXCR. TCRdb, rather than the study authors, made the V and J calls. The sample has about 30,000 clones, just under 25% seen once. No patient had received any treatment before thyroid surgery. Per germline, CDR1 SGHAT and CDR2 FQNNGV. The CDR3 sequence is 12 residues long. V lost 5 bases and J lost 6, with 9 bases in between. Input material: blood. This sequence was found in a female donor with papillary thyroid cancer or a benign thyroid nodule (not recorded which). Some clones in this sample may be carry-over from other donors' samples. The V gene is TRBV11-2, the J gene TRBJ2-3; D gene uncertain. CDR3 sequence: CASSRLWDTQYF. CDR3 DNA sequence: TGTGCCAGCAGCCGACTTTGGGATACGCAGTATTTT. The variable domain in full, completed from reference TRBV11-2 and TRBJ2-3, reads EAGVAQSPRYKIIEKRQSVAFWCNPISGHATLYWYQQILGQGPKLLIQFQNNGVVDDSQLPKDRFSAERLKGVDSTLKIQPAKLEDSAVYLCASSRLWDTQYFGPGTRLTVL.